One and the same sample provided the 3 T cell receptor beta chains below, sequenced in a study of blood T cell repertoires in COVID-19. The assay was immunoSEQ multiplex PCR, and TCRdb's table has in-frame clones only and misses some. The data show 310,000 or so clones, roughly 90% seen once. Specimen: peripheral blood. These receptors came from a man aged 18 to 35 who had recovered from COVID-19.

V usage is TRBV5-1 and J usage is TRBJ2-5, with D perhaps TRBD2 (6 bases). V gave up 3 bases and J gave up 2 bases, with 11 bases separating them. Per the germline V gene, CDR1 is SGHRS and CDR2 is YFSETQ. There are 14 residues in the CDR3. This CDR3 is CASSSGTQQETQYF. CDR3 nucleotide sequence: TGCGCCAGCAGCTCAGGGACTCAACAAGAGACCCAGTACTTC.

This clone has a single count. The V and J genes are TRBV7-3 and TRBJ1-2, with 10 bases aligning to TRBD1. The V gene's germline CDR1 is SGHTA and CDR2 FQGTGA. This CDR3 has 19 residues. J lost 0 bases, V lost 5 bases, and 15 bases had no gene match. CDR3 in DNA: TGTGCCAGCAGCCCTATGGCCGGGGGACAGGGGAGTACTAACTATGGCTACACCTTC. This sequence encodes CASSPMAGGQGSTNYGYTF.

The J gene is TRBJ2-6, the V gene TRBV7-8, with 9 bases lining up with TRBD1. V shed 1 base and J 2 bases; nucleotides not matched to a gene: 6. Looked up from germline, CDR1 is SGHVS and CDR2 is FQNEAQ. This CDR3 has 18 residues. CDR3 DNA: TGTGCCAGCAGCTTAGATGGGACAGGGTATGCTGGGGCCAACGTCCTGACTTTC. Amino acids: CASSLDGTGYAGANVLTF.